Each of the 14 T cell receptor beta chains below was sequenced from the same sample in a study of T cell responses to AZD1222 COVID-19 vaccine. Data came from immunoSEQ multiplex PCR; TCRdb stores just in-frame clones and leaves some out. The profile shows roughly 150,000 clones, around 92% of them singletons. Here the sequenced sample was peripheral blood, taken on day 0 of AZD1222 vaccination. The receptors here all came from an adult in good health.

The rearrangement joins TRBV24-1 to TRBJ2-1; D not resolved. The CDR3 runs to 15 residues. Germline V CDR1 and CDR2: KGHDR, SFDVKD. V was trimmed by 3 bases and J by 0 bases, leaving 8 bases between them. CDR3 region: CATSDPTRSYNEQFF. The DNA for the CDR3 is TGTGCCACCAGTGATCCGACTCGCTCCTACAATGAGCAGTTCTTC.

V gene TRBV30 combines with J gene TRBJ2-1; either TRBD1 or TRBD2 may fit D (5 bases each). CDR1 GTSNPN and CDR2 SVGIG come from the germline V gene (reference sequence). The ends were cut back, 3 bases at V and 8 bases at J, with 23 bases in the middle. The CDR3 length is 16 residues. The DNA for the CDR3 is TGTGCCTGGAGCCCGGGGCAGGGTAGGGCTATGGATGAGCAGTTCTTC. Its translation: CAWSPGQGRAMDEQFF. Filled out from reference TRBV30 and TRBJ2-1, the complete variable domain reads SQTIHQWPATLVQPVGSPLSLECTVEGTSNPNLYWYRQAAGRGLQLLFYSVGIGQISSEVPQNLSASRPQDRQFILSSKKLLLSDSGFYLCAWSPGQGRAMDEQFFGPGTRLTVL.

Written as DNA, the CDR3 is TGTGCCAGCAGCCAAGAATGCAGGGGGAATCGCAATGAGCAGTTCTTC. Translation gives CASSQECRGNRNEQFF. V is TRBV3-1 (or the pseudogene TRBV3-2) and J is TRBJ2-1; 7 bases map to TRBD1. This CDR3 has 16 amino acids. J lost 6 bases, V lost 0 bases, and 8 bases had no gene match. The V gene's germline CDR1 is LGHDT and CDR2 YNNKEL (reference sequence).

The chain links TRBV5-4 to TRBJ2-7; a possible D gene is TRBD1 (6 bases). The CDR3 covers 13 residues. Germline CDR1 SGHNT, CDR2 YYREEE (reference sequence). The V end lost 4 bases, the J end lost 4 bases, and 12 bases lay between the germline ends. The CDR3 DNA reads as TGTGCCAGCAGCAACGTGGACAGTTACGAGCAGTACTTC. The encoded protein is CASSNVDSYEQYF.

The chain couples TRBV28 to TRBJ2-3; D may be TRBD1 or TRBD2 (7 bases each). Germline V lookup: CDR1 MDHEN, CDR2 SYDVKM. The V end lost 4 bases, the J end lost 3 bases, and 11 bases lay between the germline ends. The CDR3 consists of 14 residues. The CDR3 is CASSSGGGTDTQYF. In nucleotides, the CDR3 is TGTGCCAGCAGTTCAGGGGGGGGTACAGATACGCAGTATTTT.

The chain couples TRBV7-3 to TRBJ2-1; 7 bases fit TRBD1. J gave up 5 bases and V 5 bases, and 9 bases lay outside the gene matches. Germline assignment: CDR1 SGHTA and CDR2 FQGTGA. CDR3 length equals 15 residues. CDR3 loop: CASSPKDRRNNEQFF. CDR3 nucleotides: TGTGCCAGCAGCCCCAAGGACAGGAGAAACAATGAGCAGTTCTTC.

This sequence joins TRBV7-9 and TRBJ2-1; TRBD2 aligns across 8 bases. Germline assignment: CDR1 SEHNR and CDR2 FQNEAQ (reference sequence). This CDR3 is 18 amino acids long. V was pared by 5 bases and J by 7 bases, with 19 bases of the junction left unmatched. This CDR3 is CASSPRRRSGGASNEQFF. DNA for the CDR3: TGTGCCAGCAGCCCCCGACGTAGATCCGGGGGGGCCAGTAATGAGCAGTTCTTC.

This chain connects TRBV13 to TRBJ2-5; 10 bases are shared with TRBD2. Per the germline V gene, CDR1 is PRHDT and CDR2 is FYEKMQ (reference sequence). There are 16 residues in the CDR3. V was clipped by 0 bases and J by 6 bases; unmatched bases: 7. CDR3 sequence (DNA): TGTGCCAGCAGCTTAGGTCTTACTAGCGGGACGAAGACCCAGTACTTC. It translates to CASSLGLTSGTKTQYF.

The chain employs TRBV2 and TRBJ2-7; a possible D gene is TRBD1 (5 bases). The CDR3 runs to 14 residues. V was trimmed by 4 bases and J by 2 bases, leaving 12 bases between them. The germline V gene has CDR1 SNHLY and CDR2 FYNNEI. The CDR3 sequence: CASSVGLGPYEQYF. The DNA of the CDR3 is TGTGCCAGCAGTGTTGGGTTGGGGCCCTACGAGCAGTACTTC.

A single count supports this clone. This sequence joins TRBV13 and TRBJ2-7; possibly TRBD1 for D (6 bases). V shed 7 bases and J shed 0 bases, with 13 bases lying between them. The CDR3 length is 14 residues. CDR1 and CDR2 from the germline V gene are PRHDT and FYEKMQ (reference sequence). CDR3 sequence reads: CASTLTGSSYEQYF. The CDR3 DNA sequence: TGTGCCAGCACACTCACAGGGAGCTCCTACGAGCAGTACTTC. Filled out from reference TRBV13 and TRBJ2-7, the complete variable domain reads AAGVIQSPRHLIKEKRETATLKCYPIPRHDTVYWYQQGPGQDPQFLISFYEKMQSDKGSIPDRFSAQQFSDYHSELNMSSLELGDSALYFCASTLTGSSYEQYFGPGTRLTVT.

This rearrangement joins TRBV7-3 to TRBJ1-1; D is unresolved. The CDR3 consists of 15 residues. With 4 bases removed from V and 3 bases from J, the gap between germline ends came to 15 bases. Germline V gene lookup returns CDR1 SGHTA and CDR2 FQGTGA. CDR3 loop: CASSSGSPGDTEAFF. The CDR3 DNA reads as TGTGCCAGCAGCTCCGGGTCCCCGGGAGACACTGAAGCTTTCTTT.

The J gene is TRBJ2-1, the V gene TRBV5-8, with TRBD2 matching 7 bases. V trimming: 4 bases; J trimming: 2 bases; junction bases outside the gene matches: 9. CDR1 is SGHTS, CDR2 YDEGEE, per germline. The length of the CDR3 is 16 residues. The CDR3: CASSPFAGEAYNEQFF. The CDR3 region has the DNA TGTGCCAGCAGCCCCTTCGCGGGGGAGGCCTACAATGAGCAGTTCTTC.

V gene TRBV7-3 combines with J gene TRBJ2-5; D gene ambiguous. The CDR3 sequence is 13 residues long. Trimming took off 0 bases at V and 5 bases at J, with 7 bases between the two ends. Per germline, CDR1 SGHTA and CDR2 FQGTGA. The CDR3 loop reads CASSLTFGETQYF. The CDR3 DNA follows: TGTGCCAGCAGCTTAACTTTCGGGGAGACCCAGTACTTC.

This rearrangement joins TRBV27 to TRBJ1-5; D uncertain. Trimming took off 8 bases at V and 0 bases at J, with 5 bases between the two ends. CDR1 MNHEY and CDR2 SMNVEV come from the germline V gene (reference sequence). The CDR3 is made up of 12 amino acids. For the CDR3, the DNA is TGTGCCAGCGGGAATAGCAATCAGCCCCAGCATTTT. This encodes CASGNSNQPQHF.